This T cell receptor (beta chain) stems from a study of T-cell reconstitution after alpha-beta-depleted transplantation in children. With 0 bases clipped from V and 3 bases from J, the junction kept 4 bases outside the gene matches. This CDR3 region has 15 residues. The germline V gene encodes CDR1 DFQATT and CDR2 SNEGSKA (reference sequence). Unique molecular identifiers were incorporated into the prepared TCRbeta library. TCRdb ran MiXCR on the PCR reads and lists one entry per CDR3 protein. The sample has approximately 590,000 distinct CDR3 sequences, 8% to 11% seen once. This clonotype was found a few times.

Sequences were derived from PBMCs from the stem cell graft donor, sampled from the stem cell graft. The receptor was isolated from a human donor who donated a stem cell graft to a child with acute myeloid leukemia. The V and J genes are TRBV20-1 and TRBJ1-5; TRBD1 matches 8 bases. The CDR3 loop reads CSARDQQGDNQPQHF. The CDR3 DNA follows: TGCAGTGCTAGAGATCAACAGGGGGACAATCAGCCCCAGCATTTT.